The next 30 T cell receptor beta chains were all read from a single sample in a study of blood T cell repertoires in COVID-19. This table comes from immunoSEQ multiplex PCR, and its TCRdb copy is limited to in-frame clones, with some not included. The sample carries some 240,000 clones, 82% recorded once. What was sequenced was peripheral blood. Receptors were obtained from a woman aged 55-69 years with active or convalescent COVID-19.

The CDR3 coding sequence is TGTGCCAGCAGCTGGGGGGACAGGAGTCGGTCTGGGGCCAACGTCCTGACTTTC. Protein sequence: CASSWGDRSRSGANVLTF. The chain combines TRBV5-4 with TRBJ2-6, with TRBD1 identical over 8 bases. V lost 3 bases to trimming and J lost 1 base; unmatched junction nucleotides: 9. Germline values: CDR1 SGHNT, CDR2 YYREEE (reference sequence). The CDR3 sequence is 18 residues long. The full variable domain, its missing parts supplied by reference TRBV5-4 and TRBJ2-6, is ETGVTQSPTHLIKTRGQQVTLRCSSQSGHNTVSWYQQALGQGPQFIFQYYREEENGRGNFPPRFSGLQFPNYSSELNVNALELDDSALYLCASSWGDRSRSGANVLTFGAGSRLTVL.

The CDR3 region has the DNA TGTGCCAGCAGCGATCCAGGGACATTCCATGGCTACACCTTC. This codes for CASSDPGTFHGYTF. This chain connects TRBV9 to TRBJ1-2; D possibly corresponds to TRBD1 (6 bases). V was pared by 3 bases and J by 6 bases, with 15 bases between. Germline loops: CDR1 SGDLS, CDR2 YYNGEE. The CDR3 has 14 amino acids.

The chain couples TRBV19 to TRBJ1-1, with 10 bases matching TRBD1. Germline V CDR1 and CDR2: LNHDA, SQIVND (reference sequence). V dropped 5 bases and J dropped 1; count of bases not matched to a gene: 4. The CDR3 spans 15 residues. The CDR3 sequence: CASSSRTGGNTEAFF. As DNA, the CDR3 is TGTGCCAGTAGTTCCCGGACAGGGGGGAACACTGAAGCTTTCTTT.

This rearrangement joins TRBV3-1 (or the pseudogene TRBV3-2) to TRBJ2-5; TRBD1 matches at 7 bases. The J segment lost 5 bases and the V segment lost 8 bases, leaving 8 bases of the junction unmatched. There are 13 residues in the CDR3. The germline gives CDR1 LGHDT, CDR2 YNNKEL (reference sequence). The CDR3 DNA reads TGTGCCAGCTCGAAAACAGGGGTGGAGACCCAGTACTTC. Amino acid sequence: CASSKTGVETQYF.

V usage is TRBV7-6 and J usage is TRBJ1-2, with unresolved D. Germline CDR1 is SGHVS and CDR2 is FNYEAQ. Trimming pared 8 bases from V and 7 bases from J, leaving 17 bases between. The CDR3 is 13 amino acids. In DNA form, the CDR3 reads TGTGCCAGCGCCAACGTGGGTGGGAGTGGCTACACCTTC. Amino acids: CASANVGGSGYTF.

The chain is built from TRBV19 and TRBJ1-1; 10 bases agree with TRBD1. CDR1 and CDR2 (germline): LNHDA, SQIVND (reference sequence). V shed 5 bases, J shed 5 bases, and the junction held 5 bases outside the gene matches. The length of the CDR3 is 14 residues. CDR3 amino acids: CASSRQGASTEAFF. The CDR3 DNA reads as TGTGCCAGTAGTCGACAGGGGGCTTCGACTGAAGCTTTCTTT.

The V gene is TRBV5-1, the J gene TRBJ1-4, with D maybe TRBD1 (5 bases). The V gene lost 0 bases and the J gene lost 8 bases, with 14 bases spanning the gap. Per germline, CDR1 SGHRS and CDR2 YFSETQ. This CDR3 has 15 amino acids. CDR3 protein: CASSLEAGMGEKLFF. In nucleotides, the CDR3 is TGCGCCAGCAGCTTGGAGGCAGGGATGGGGGAAAAACTGTTTTTT.

This clone has only one observation. V gene TRBV5-6 combines with J gene TRBJ2-1; D is perhaps TRBD1 (5 bases). The CDR3 is made up of 14 amino acids. V lost 0 bases and J lost 3, with 7 bases in between. Germline loops: CDR1 SGHDT, CDR2 YYEEEE. The chain's CDR3 is CASSLGGVYNEQFF. Here the CDR3 DNA reads TGTGCCAGCAGCTTGGGGGGCGTCTACAATGAGCAGTTCTTC.

Only a few counts were recorded for this clone. This chain links TRBV12-5 with TRBJ1-2; D is unclear. The CDR3 length is 14 residues. CDR1 LGHNT and CDR2 FRNRAP come from the germline V gene. V lost 3 bases to trimming and J lost 6 bases, with 14 bases between them. The CDR3 DNA reads as TGTGCTAGTGGTTTCCCCTTTGGAGGACATGGCTACACCTTC. It translates to CASGFPFGGHGYTF. Looking up the rest from reference TRBV12-5 and TRBJ1-2 gives the full variable domain: DARVTQTPRHKVTEMGQEVTMRCQPILGHNTVFWYRQTMMQGLELLAYFRNRAPLDDSGMPKDRFSAEMPDATLATLKIQPSEPRDSAVYFCASGFPFGGHGYTFGSGTRLTVV.

This clone is a singleton in its sample. This chain joins TRBV2 and TRBJ1-6; perhaps TRBD1 as D (6 bases). From germline, CDR1 is SNHLY and CDR2 FYNNEI. This CDR3 is built from 14 residues. V dropped 7 bases and J dropped 10 bases, with 17 bases sitting between them. The CDR3 loop is CASNPRDTRSPLHF. The CDR3 coding sequence is TGTGCCAGCAACCCCCGGGACACTCGGTCACCCCTCCACTTT.

V and J are TRBV6-6 and TRBJ2-5, with 9 bases lining up with TRBD1. The CDR3 spans 15 residues. The germline V gene encodes CDR1 MNHNY and CDR2 SVGAGI (reference sequence). V lost 2 bases and J lost 5; bases outside the gene matches: 6. Here the CDR3 DNA reads TGTGCCAGCAGTTACCCCCGGGACAGGGTGGAGACCCAGTACTTC. It specifies CASSYPRDRVETQYF.

The V gene is TRBV5-1, the J gene TRBJ2-7; D may be TRBD2 (5 bases). The CDR3 length is 13 residues. CDR1 is SGHRS, CDR2 YFSETQ, per germline. Deletions cut 0 bases from V and 3 bases from J, with 7 bases between. CDR3 nucleotides: TGCGCCAGCAGCTTGGACGGGGACTACGAGCAGTACTTC. This sequence encodes CASSLDGDYEQYF.

The chain uses TRBV28 and TRBJ2-3; no firm D call. There are 13 residues in the CDR3. Germline V CDR1 and CDR2: MDHEN, SYDVKM. Trimming stripped 7 bases from V and 3 bases from J, with 11 bases between. The CDR3 spells CASNVDLTDTQYF. CDR3 DNA: TGTGCCAGCAATGTCGACTTGACAGATACGCAGTATTTT.

The chain links TRBV18 to TRBJ1-5, with a tentative D call TRBD1 (6 bases). Germline CDR1 reads KGHSH; CDR2 reads LQKENI. V shed 6 bases and J shed 6 bases, with 18 bases lying between them. This CDR3 region has 15 residues. The chain's CDR3 is CASSLQRGLSQPQHF. The DNA for the CDR3 is TGTGCCAGCTCTCTACAGAGGGGGTTAAGTCAGCCCCAGCATTTT.

This clone was observed a few times. This chain links TRBV6-1 with TRBJ2-7; 7 positions match TRBD1. Trimming removed 2 bases from V and 3 bases from J; junction bases left unmatched: 1. Germline loops: CDR1 MNHNS, CDR2 SASEGT. This CDR3 has 13 amino acids. In DNA form, the CDR3 reads TGTGCCAGCAGTGAACACAGGGGCTACGAGCAGTACTTC. Translation: CASSEHRGYEQYF.

The CDR3 coding sequence is TGTGCCAGCAGGTTGGGATCAGGGGCCGAGCAGTACTTC. This codes for CASRLGSGAEQYF. The gene calls are TRBV27 and TRBJ2-7, with a tentative D call TRBD1 (6 bases). With 6 bases removed from V and 6 bases from J, the gap between germline ends came to 15 bases. The CDR3 totals 13 residues. CDR1 is MNHEY and CDR2 is SMNVEV in the germline V gene (reference sequence).

The rearrangement uses TRBV15 and TRBJ1-5; possible D gene TRBD1, 5 bases. This CDR3 region has 14 residues. Germline V gene data show CDR1 as LNHNV and CDR2 as YYDKDF (reference sequence). The V gene lost 3 bases and the J gene lost 4 bases, with 10 bases spanning the gap. The CDR3 spells CATSSETANQPQHF. The CDR3 DNA reads TGTGCCACCAGCAGCGAGACAGCTAATCAGCCCCAGCATTTT. The full variable domain, rest sourced from reference TRBV15 and TRBJ1-5, is DAMVIQNPRYQVTQFGKPVTLSCSQTLNHNVMYWYQQKSSQAPKLLFHYYDKDFNNEADTPDNFQSRRPNTSFCFLDIRSPGLGDTAMYLCATSSETANQPQHFGDGTRLSIL.

The chain combines TRBV7-9 with TRBJ2-5; 7 bases agree with TRBD2. J gave up 4 bases and V 3 bases, and 8 bases lay outside the gene matches. The length of the CDR3 is 15 residues. Per germline, CDR1 SEHNR and CDR2 FQNEAQ (reference sequence). The CDR3 is CASSFRPTSLETQYF. The CDR3 region has the DNA TGTGCCAGCAGCTTTCGCCCGACTAGCCTAGAGACCCAGTACTTC.

The chain combines TRBV10-3 with TRBJ2-1, with 10 nucleotides matching TRBD2. CDR1 ENHRY and CDR2 SYGVKD come from the germline V gene. This CDR3 has 15 residues. V was clipped by 4 bases and J by 8 bases; unmatched bases: 8. The CDR3 DNA reads TGTGCCATCAGTGTAGAAGCGGGGGGGCTAGATGAGCAGTTCTTC. It is translated as CAISVEAGGLDEQFF.

The chain recombines TRBV3-1 (or the pseudogene TRBV3-2) with TRBJ1-1; possibly TRBD1 for D (5 bases). The germline gives CDR1 LGHDT, CDR2 YNNKEL (reference sequence). The CDR3 is 13 residues long. With 4 bases removed from V and 5 bases from J, the gap between germline ends came to 11 bases. This CDR3 is CASSPTEGTEAFF. The CDR3 DNA follows: TGTGCCAGCAGCCCTACGGAGGGGACTGAAGCTTTCTTT.

V gene TRBV19 combines with J gene TRBJ1-6; D is uncertain. The germline CDR1 and CDR2 sequences are LNHDA and SQIVND (reference sequence). The length of the CDR3 is 16 residues. V lost 7 bases and J lost 0, with 13 bases in between. DNA for the CDR3: TGTGCCAGTAAGAGGGCAGCCGTCTCCTATAATTCACCCCTCCACTTT. Protein sequence: CASKRAAVSYNSPLHF.

This clone was observed a handful of times. The chain links TRBV3-1 (or the pseudogene TRBV3-2) to TRBJ1-1; 11 bases fit TRBD1. Germline V CDR1 and CDR2: LGHDT, YNNKEL (reference sequence). The CDR3 runs 14 residues. J was trimmed by 7 bases and V by 2 bases; bases with no gene match: 3. CDR3 region: CASSQWDRGVEAFF. The CDR3 nucleotides read TGTGCCAGCAGCCAATGGGACAGGGGGGTTGAAGCTTTCTTT.

J is TRBJ2-2 and V is TRBV7-8; 8 bases are shared with TRBD1. Germline V gene sequence: CDR1 SGHVS, CDR2 FQNEAQ. The ends lost 5 bases at V and 1 base at J; junction bases unmatched: 6. This CDR3 comprises 16 residues. CDR3 DNA sequence: TGTGCCAGCAGCCCATTCGGACAGGGGAACACCGGGGAGCTGTTTTTT. Translated, it gives CASSPFGQGNTGELFF.

This clone was observed a few times. The CDR3 spells CASTRGRNQPQHF. CDR3 nucleotides: TGTGCCAGCACGAGGGGGCGCAATCAGCCCCAGCATTTT. V usage is TRBV2 and J usage is TRBJ1-5, with TRBD1 matching over 7 bases. CDR1 is SNHLY, CDR2 FYNNEI, per germline. This CDR3 has 13 amino acids. The V and J ends lost 7 bases and 2 bases, in that order; junction bases with no gene match: 2.

This clone was seen once. The CDR3 sequence: CASSWRRGSPLHF. The CDR3 nucleotides read TGTGCCAGCAGTTGGAGGCGGGGTTCACCCCTCCACTTT. The V and J genes are TRBV12-3 or TRBV12-4 and TRBJ1-6; no firm D call. V was cut by 4 bases and J by 9 bases, with 10 bases left in between. The length of the CDR3 is 13 residues.

J is TRBJ1-1 and V is TRBV27; no firm D call. This CDR3 region has 15 residues. V dropped 3 bases and J dropped 5 bases, with 16 bases sitting between them. The V gene's germline CDR1 is MNHEY and CDR2 SMNVEV (reference sequence). In DNA, the CDR3 is TGTGCCAGCAGTTTGATCGAGGGAGGGAAAACTGAAGCTTTCTTT. Its protein is CASSLIEGGKTEAFF.

CDR3: CASSGHRGSGANVLTF. DNA for the CDR3: TGTGCCAGCAGCGGCCACAGGGGCTCTGGGGCCAACGTCCTGACTTTC. V usage is TRBV5-5 and J usage is TRBJ2-6, with 7 bases matching TRBD1. Trimming cost V 4 bases and J 0 bases; bases outside gene matches: 4. The CDR3 contains 16 residues. Germline V gives CDR1 SGHKS, CDR2 YYEKEE (reference sequence).

This clone was detected only a few times. The chain joins TRBV7-2 to TRBJ1-1; D not certain. The CDR3 is 16 residues long. V lost 5 bases and J lost 4, with 20 bases in between. Germline-derived CDR1 and CDR2 are SGHTA and FQGNSA. CDR3 region: CASSVRPLIEGTEAFF. CDR3 DNA: TGTGCCAGCAGCGTCCGACCCCTGATAGAGGGCACTGAAGCTTTCTTT.

The chain combines TRBV5-4 with TRBJ2-5; the D gene is possibly TRBD2 (6 bases). Trimming cost V 0 bases and J 5 bases, with 11 bases left between them. Germline-derived CDR1 and CDR2 are SGHNT and YYREEE (reference sequence). CDR3 length: 14 residues. The CDR3 region has the DNA TGTGCCAGCAGCTTGGAGGCGGGACGGGAGACCCAGTACTTC. As protein: CASSLEAGRETQYF.

The chain uses TRBV7-9 and TRBJ1-2; D uncertain. Trimming stripped 1 base from V and 5 bases from J, with 11 bases between. The CDR3 extends over 14 amino acids. CDR1 and CDR2 from the germline V gene are SEHNR and FQNEAQ (reference sequence). The CDR3 DNA reads TGTGCCAGCAGCTTAGACGGCAGGAGGTATGGCTACACCTTC. Translating it yields CASSLDGRRYGYTF.